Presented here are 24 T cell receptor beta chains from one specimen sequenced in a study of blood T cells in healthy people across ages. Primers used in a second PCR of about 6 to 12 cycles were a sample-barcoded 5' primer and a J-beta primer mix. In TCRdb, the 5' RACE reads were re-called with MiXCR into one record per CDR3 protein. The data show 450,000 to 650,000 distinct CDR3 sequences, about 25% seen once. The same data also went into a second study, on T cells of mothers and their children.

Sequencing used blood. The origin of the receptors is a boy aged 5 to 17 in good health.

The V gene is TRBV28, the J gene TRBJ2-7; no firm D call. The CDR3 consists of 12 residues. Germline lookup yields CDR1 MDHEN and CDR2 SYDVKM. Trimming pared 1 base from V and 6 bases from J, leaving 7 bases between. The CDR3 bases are TGTGCCAGCAGTTTATTGGCAAGCGAGCAGTACTTC. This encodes CASSLLASEQYF.

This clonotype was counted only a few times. CDR3 in DNA: TGTGCCAGCAGTTTCCCCCCTTCTAAGGGGGCGAACACCGGGGAGCTGTTTTTT. It specifies CASSFPPSKGANTGELFF. The chain joins TRBV28 to TRBJ2-2, with D maybe TRBD1 (6 bases). The CDR3 spans 18 residues. Germline V gives CDR1 MDHEN, CDR2 SYDVKM. The germline V and J ends were trimmed by 3 bases and 0 bases, with 17 bases remaining between them. The complete variable domain, with remaining parts taken from reference TRBV28 and TRBJ2-2, reads DVKVTQSSRYLVKRTGEKVFLECVQDMDHENMFWYRQDPGLGLRLIYFSYDVKMKEKGDIPEGYSVSREKKERFSLILESASTNQTSMYLCASSFPPSKGANTGELFFGEGSRLTVL.

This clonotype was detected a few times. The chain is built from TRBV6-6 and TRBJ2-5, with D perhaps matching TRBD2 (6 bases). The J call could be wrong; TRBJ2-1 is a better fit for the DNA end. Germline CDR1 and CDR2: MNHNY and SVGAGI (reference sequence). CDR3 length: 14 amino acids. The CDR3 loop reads CASSYTGERNEQFF. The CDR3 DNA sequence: TGTGCCAGCAGTTACACGGGGGAAAGGAATGAGCAGTTCTTC.

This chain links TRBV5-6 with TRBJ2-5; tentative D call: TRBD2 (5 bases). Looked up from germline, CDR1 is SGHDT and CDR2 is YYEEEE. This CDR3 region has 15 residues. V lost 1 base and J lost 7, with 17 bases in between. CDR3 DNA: TGTGCCAGCAGCTTGCCGGGGAGCCAGGCAAGGACCCAGTACTTC. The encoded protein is CASSLPGSQARTQYF. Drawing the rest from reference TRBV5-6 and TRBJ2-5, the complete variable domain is DAGVTQSPTHLIKTRGQQVTLRCSPKSGHDTVSWYQQALGQGPQFIFQYYEEEERQRGNFPDRFSGHQFPNYSSELNVNALLLGDSALYLCASSLPGSQARTQYFGPGTRLLVL.

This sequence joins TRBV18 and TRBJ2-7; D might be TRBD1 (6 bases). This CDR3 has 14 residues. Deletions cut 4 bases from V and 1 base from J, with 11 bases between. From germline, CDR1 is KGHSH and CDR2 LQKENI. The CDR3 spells CASSHPGQSYEQYF. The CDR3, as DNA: TGTGCCAGCTCACACCCGGGACAATCCTACGAGCAGTACTTC.

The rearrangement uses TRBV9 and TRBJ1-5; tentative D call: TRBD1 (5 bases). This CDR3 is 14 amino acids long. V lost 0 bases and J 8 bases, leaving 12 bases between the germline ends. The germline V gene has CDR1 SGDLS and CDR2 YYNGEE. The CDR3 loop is CASSVGGVGEPQHF. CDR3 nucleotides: TGTGCCAGCAGCGTAGGAGGGGTCGGAGAGCCCCAGCATTTT.

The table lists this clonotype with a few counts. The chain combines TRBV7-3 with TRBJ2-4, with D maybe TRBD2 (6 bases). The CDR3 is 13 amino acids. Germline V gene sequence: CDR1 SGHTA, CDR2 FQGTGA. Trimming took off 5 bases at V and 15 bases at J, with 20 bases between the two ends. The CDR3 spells CASSPTPTGVRYF. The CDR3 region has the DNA TGTGCCAGCAGCCCAACCCCTACGGGAGTGAGGTACTTC.

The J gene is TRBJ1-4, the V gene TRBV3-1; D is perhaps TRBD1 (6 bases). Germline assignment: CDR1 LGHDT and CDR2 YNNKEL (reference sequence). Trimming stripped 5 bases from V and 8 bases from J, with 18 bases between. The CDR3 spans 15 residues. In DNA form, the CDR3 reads TGTGCCAGCAGCTCAACCAGAGAGGGGGGCGAAAAACTGTTTTTT. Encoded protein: CASSSTREGGEKLFF. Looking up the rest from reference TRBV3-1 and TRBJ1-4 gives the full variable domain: DTAVSQTPKYLVTQMGNDKSIKCEQNLGHDTMYWYKQDSKKFLKIMFSYNNKELIINETVPNRFSPKSPDKAHLNLHINSLELGDSAVYFCASSSTREGGEKLFFGSGTQLSVL.

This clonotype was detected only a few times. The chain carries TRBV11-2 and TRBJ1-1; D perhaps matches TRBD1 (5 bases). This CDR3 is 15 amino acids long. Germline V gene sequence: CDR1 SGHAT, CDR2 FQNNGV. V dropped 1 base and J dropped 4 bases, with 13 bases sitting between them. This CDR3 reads CASSLGGARGTEAFF. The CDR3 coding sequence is TGTGCCAGCAGCTTAGGAGGGGCGAGGGGCACTGAAGCTTTCTTT.

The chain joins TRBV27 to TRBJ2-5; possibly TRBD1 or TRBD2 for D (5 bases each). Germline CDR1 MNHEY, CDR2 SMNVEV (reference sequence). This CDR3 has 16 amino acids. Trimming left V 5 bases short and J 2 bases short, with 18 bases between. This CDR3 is CASSPPRGESQETQYF. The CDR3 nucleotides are TGTGCCAGCAGTCCTCCGAGGGGAGAAAGTCAAGAGACCCAGTACTTC.

The CDR3 coding sequence is TGCGCCAGCAGCTTGGAGGCAGGGGAGGATGAAAAACTGTTTTTT. Amino acids: CASSLEAGEDEKLFF. This chain connects TRBV5-1 to TRBJ1-4, with D possibly being TRBD1 (6 bases). CDR3 length: 15 amino acids. Trimming took off 0 bases at V and 6 bases at J, with 12 bases between the two ends. Per germline, CDR1 SGHRS and CDR2 YFSETQ.

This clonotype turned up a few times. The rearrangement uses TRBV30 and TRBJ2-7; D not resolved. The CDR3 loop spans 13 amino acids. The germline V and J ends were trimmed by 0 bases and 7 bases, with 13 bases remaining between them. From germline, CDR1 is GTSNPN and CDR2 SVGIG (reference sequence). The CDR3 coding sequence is TGTGCCTGGAGTGTACACGCCAGAGATGAGCAGTACTTC. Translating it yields CAWSVHARDEQYF.

CDR3 sequence reads: CASSTARDEQYF. In nucleotides, the CDR3 is TGTGCCAGCAGCACGGCGCGGGATGAGCAGTACTTC. The chain couples TRBV28 to TRBJ2-7; weak D call: TRBD2 (6 bases). CDR1 is MDHEN and CDR2 is SYDVKM in the germline V gene. V was clipped by 6 bases and J by 7 bases, with 13 bases between them. The CDR3 has 12 amino acids.

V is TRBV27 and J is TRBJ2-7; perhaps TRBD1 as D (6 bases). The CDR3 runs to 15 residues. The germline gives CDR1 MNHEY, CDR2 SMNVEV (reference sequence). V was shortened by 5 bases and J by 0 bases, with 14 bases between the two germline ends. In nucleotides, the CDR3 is TGTGCCAGCAGTATAGGGACATTCAGCTCCTACGAGCAGTACTTC. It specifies CASSIGTFSSYEQYF.

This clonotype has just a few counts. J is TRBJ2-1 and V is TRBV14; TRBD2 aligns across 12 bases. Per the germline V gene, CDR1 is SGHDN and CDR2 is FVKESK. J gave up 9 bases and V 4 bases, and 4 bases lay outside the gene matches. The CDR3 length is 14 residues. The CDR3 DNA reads TGTGCCAGCAGCCCTAGCGGGGGGGCCAGTGAGCAGTTCTTC. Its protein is CASSPSGGASEQFF.

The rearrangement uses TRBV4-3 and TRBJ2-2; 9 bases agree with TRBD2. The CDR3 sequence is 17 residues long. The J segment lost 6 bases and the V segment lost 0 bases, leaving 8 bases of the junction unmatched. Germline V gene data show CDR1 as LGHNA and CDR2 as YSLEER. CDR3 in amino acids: CASSQDAPRGGPGELFF. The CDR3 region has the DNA TGCGCCAGCAGCCAAGATGCCCCGCGGGGGGGCCCCGGGGAGCTGTTTTTT.

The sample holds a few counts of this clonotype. CDR3 nucleotides: TGCAGCGTTGCCCCCGGTAATGATGAAGCTTTCTTT. Translation gives CSVAPGNDEAFF. The V and J genes are TRBV29-1 and TRBJ1-1; D gene unclear. CDR3 size: 12 residues. CDR1 is SQVTM and CDR2 is ANQGSEA in the germline V gene. The V and J ends lost 4 bases and 7 bases respectively, with 13 bases between them.

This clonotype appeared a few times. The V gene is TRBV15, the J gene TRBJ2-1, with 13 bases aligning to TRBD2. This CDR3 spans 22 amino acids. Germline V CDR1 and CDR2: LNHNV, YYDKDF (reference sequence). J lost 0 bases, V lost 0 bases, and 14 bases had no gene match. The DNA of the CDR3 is TGTGCCACCAGCAGAGATAGCCTTGGACTAGCGGGGGACCCTAGCTCCTACAATGAGCAGTTCTTC. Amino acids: CATSRDSLGLAGDPSSYNEQFF.

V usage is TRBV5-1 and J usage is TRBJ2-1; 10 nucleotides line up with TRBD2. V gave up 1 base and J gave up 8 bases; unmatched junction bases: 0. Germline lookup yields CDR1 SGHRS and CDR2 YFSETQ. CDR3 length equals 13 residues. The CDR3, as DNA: TGCGCCAGCAGCTTGAGCGGGGGGGATGAGCAGTTCTTC. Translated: CASSLSGGDEQFF.

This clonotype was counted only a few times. DNA for the CDR3: TGTGCCAGCAGCTTAACGCCTAGCGGGGGGGCTGCCACCGGGGAGCTGTTTTTT. Its protein is CASSLTPSGGAATGELFF. This chain links TRBV7-3 with TRBJ2-2; 12 bases map to TRBD2. This CDR3 comprises 18 residues. Germline CDR1 SGHTA, CDR2 FQGTGA. V lost 0 bases, J lost 4 bases, and 6 bases stayed unmatched. The full variable domain, in which reference TRBV7-3 and TRBJ2-2 provide the parts outside the CDR3, is GAGVSQTPSNKVTEKGKYVELRCDPISGHTALYWYRQSLGQGPEFLIYFQGTGAADDSGLPNDRFFAVRPEGSVSTLKIQRTERGDSAVYLCASSLTPSGGAATGELFFGEGSRLTVL.

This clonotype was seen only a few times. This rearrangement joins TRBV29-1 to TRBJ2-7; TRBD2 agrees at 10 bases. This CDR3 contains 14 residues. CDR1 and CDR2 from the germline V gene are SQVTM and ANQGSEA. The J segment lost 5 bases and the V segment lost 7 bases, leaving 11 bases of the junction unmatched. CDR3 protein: CSAGLAGVGNEQYF. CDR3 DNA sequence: TGCAGCGCCGGCCTAGCGGGAGTGGGGAACGAGCAGTACTTC.

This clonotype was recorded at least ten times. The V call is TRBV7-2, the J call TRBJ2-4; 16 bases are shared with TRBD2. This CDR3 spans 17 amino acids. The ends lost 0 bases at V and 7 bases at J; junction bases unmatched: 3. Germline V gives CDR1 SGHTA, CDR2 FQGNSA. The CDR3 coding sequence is TGTGCCAGCAGCTTAGCCGGGACTAGCGGGAGGGATAACATTCAGTACTTC. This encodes CASSLAGTSGRDNIQYF.

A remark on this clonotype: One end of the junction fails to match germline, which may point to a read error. The CDR3 coding sequence is TGTGCCAGCAGCTTGGGCATTGGGGTAGCGGGGGATAGGTTGGAGTTCTTC. It encodes CASSLGIGVAGDRLEFF. The rearrangement joins TRBV5-6 to TRBJ2-5, with TRBD2 matching over 9 bases. This CDR3 is 17 amino acids long. Germline V CDR1 and CDR2: SGHDT, YYEEEE.

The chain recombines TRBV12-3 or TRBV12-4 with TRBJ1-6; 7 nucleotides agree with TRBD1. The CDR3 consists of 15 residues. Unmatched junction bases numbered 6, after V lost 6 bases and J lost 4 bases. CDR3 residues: CASRKTGRYNSPLHF. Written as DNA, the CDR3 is TGTGCCAGCAGGAAGACAGGGAGGTATAATTCACCCCTCCACTTT.